Below, 21 T cell receptor beta chains from the same sample are listed, as sequenced in a study of T cell changes during pregnancy in multiple sclerosis. Sequenced by immunoSEQ multiplex PCR; TCRdb stores in-frame clones only, minus some. Here the sample spans about 70,000 clones, 92% being singletons. The sample consisted of CD8+ T cells from peripheral blood mononuclear cells, taken in the third trimester of pregnancy. The receptors come from a female donor in good health, enrolled as a control in a pregnancy study.

The chain joins TRBV10-2 to TRBJ1-2; no reliable D call. The CDR3 totals 15 residues. V lost 3 bases, J lost 4 bases, and 15 bases lay in between. Germline loops: CDR1 WSHSY, CDR2 SAAADI. CDR3 in DNA: TGCGCCAGCAGTGAAGTCGTAGAAGGACTCTATGGCTACACCTTC. Amino acids: CASSEVVEGLYGYTF.

This CDR3 is CASSSQGQPQHF. The CDR3 DNA reads TGTGCCAGCAGCTCACAGGGACAGCCCCAGCATTTT. The chain carries TRBV5-6 and TRBJ1-5, with TRBD1 as a possible D gene (6 bases). The CDR3 has 12 residues. Trimming pared 3 bases from V and 7 bases from J, leaving 8 bases between. CDR1 is SGHDT, CDR2 YYEEEE, per germline.

J is TRBJ1-1 and V is TRBV19; D gene unclear. The CDR3 is 11 amino acids. The V and J ends lost 8 bases and 5 bases respectively, with 9 bases between them. Germline V gives CDR1 LNHDA, CDR2 SQIVND (reference sequence). The CDR3 reads CASESGTEAFF. CDR3 DNA sequence: TGTGCCAGTGAATCGGGGACTGAAGCTTTCTTT.

The chain carries TRBV7-9 and TRBJ2-7, with 12 positions matching TRBD2. Unmatched junction bases numbered 4, after V lost 4 bases and J lost 3 bases. The CDR3 sequence is 15 residues long. CDR1 SEHNR and CDR2 FQNEAQ come from the germline V gene (reference sequence). CDR3 residues: CASSSTSGGHYEQYF. The CDR3, as DNA: TGTGCCAGCAGCTCAACTAGCGGGGGGCACTACGAGCAGTACTTC. Complete variable domain (other parts from reference TRBV7-9 and TRBJ2-7): DTGVSQNPRHKITKRGQNVTFRCDPISEHNRLYWYRQTLGQGPEFLTYFQNEAQLEKSRLLSDRFSAERPKGSFSTLEIQRTEQGDSAMYLCASSSTSGGHYEQYFGPGTRLTVT.

The chain is built from TRBV7-3 and TRBJ2-3; 7 bases agree with TRBD2. The CDR3 consists of 15 residues. Germline V gene lookup returns CDR1 SGHTA and CDR2 FQGTGA. The ends lost 1 base at V and 1 base at J; junction bases unmatched: 2. In DNA form, the CDR3 reads TGTGCCAGCAGCTTAATGGCGGGGGGCACAGATACGCAGTATTTT. It is translated as CASSLMAGGTDTQYF. Complete variable domain (other parts from reference TRBV7-3 and TRBJ2-3): GAGVSQTPSNKVTEKGKYVELRCDPISGHTALYWYRQSLGQGPEFLIYFQGTGAADDSGLPNDRFFAVRPEGSVSTLKIQRTERGDSAVYLCASSLMAGGTDTQYFGPGTRLTVL.

V and J are TRBV27 and TRBJ2-7, with D possibly being TRBD1 (6 bases). V was clipped by 5 bases and J by 0 bases, with 14 bases between them. Germline V gene data show CDR1 as MNHEY and CDR2 as SMNVEV (reference sequence). This CDR3 region has 15 residues. The CDR3 coding sequence is TGTGCCAGCAGTCTCGATATGGACAGCTCCTACGAGCAGTACTTC. Its translation: CASSLDMDSSYEQYF.

V and J are TRBV27 and TRBJ2-1; TRBD2 matches at 7 bases. Trimming removed 11 bases from V and 5 bases from J; junction bases left unmatched: 6. The CDR3 length is 12 residues. From germline, CDR1 is MNHEY and CDR2 SMNVEV (reference sequence). Here the CDR3 reads CASTGTNNEQFF. Here the CDR3 DNA reads TGTGCCTCAACCGGGACTAACAATGAGCAGTTCTTC.

The chain couples TRBV29-1 to TRBJ1-3, with TRBD1 matching 10 bases. The V and J ends lost 4 bases and 8 bases, in that order; junction bases with no gene match: 11. Germline CDR1 and CDR2: SQVTM and ANQGSEA. CDR3 length equals 15 residues. The CDR3 is CSVVVSGTGEYTIYF. DNA for the CDR3: TGCAGCGTTGTGGTCTCCGGGACAGGGGAATACACCATATATTTT.

This clone was seen once. The chain joins TRBV2 to TRBJ2-7; 12 positions match TRBD1. After removal of 8 bases from V and 1 base from J, the junction contained 3 bases not matched to a gene. CDR3 length: 14 residues. Germline V gives CDR1 SNHLY, CDR2 FYNNEI. The CDR3 sequence: CASRGQGASYEQYF. The CDR3 nucleotides read TGTGCCAGCCGGGGACAGGGGGCTTCCTACGAGCAGTACTTC.

This sequence joins TRBV27 and TRBJ1-2; perhaps TRBD1 as D (5 bases). The CDR3 has 14 amino acids. Germline values: CDR1 MNHEY, CDR2 SMNVEV (reference sequence). Trimming shortened V by 11 bases and J by 3 bases, and 19 bases separated the two germline ends. The CDR3 here is CASCRGGSHYGYTF. DNA for the CDR3: TGTGCCTCCTGTCGGGGGGGTTCGCACTATGGCTACACCTTC.

This chain connects TRBV7-9 to TRBJ2-7, with TRBD1 matching over 9 bases. Germline V gene data show CDR1 as SEHNR and CDR2 as FQNEAQ (reference sequence). CDR3 size: 13 residues. With 8 bases clipped from V and 4 bases from J, the junction kept 6 bases outside the gene matches. The CDR3 protein is CASRGTGSYEQYF. DNA for the CDR3: TGTGCCAGCCGTGGGACAGGGTCTTACGAGCAGTACTTC.

The gene calls are TRBV7-9 and TRBJ1-5; TRBD1 matches 9 bases. This CDR3 contains 14 residues. CDR1 and CDR2 from the germline V gene are SEHNR and FQNEAQ (reference sequence). The trim removed 5 bases at V and 6 bases at J, leaving 5 bases unmatched. This CDR3 is CASSPTGGFQPQHF. The CDR3 DNA follows: TGTGCCAGCAGCCCGACAGGGGGTTTTCAGCCCCAGCATTTT.

This clone was seen just once. The chain is built from TRBV19 and TRBJ1-2, with a weak D call TRBD1 (6 bases). The CDR3 covers 17 residues. Germline V gene sequence: CDR1 LNHDA, CDR2 SQIVND (reference sequence). The V gene lost 1 base and the J gene lost 6 bases, with 21 bases spanning the gap. In DNA, the CDR3 is TGTGCCAGTAGTATAGGGTTCCGGGGGGCGCAGATGGATGGCTACACCTTC. It translates to CASSIGFRGAQMDGYTF.

The chain combines TRBV4-2 with TRBJ1-2; possibly TRBD1 for D (6 bases). There are 14 residues in the CDR3. With 3 bases removed from V and 6 bases from J, the gap between germline ends came to 14 bases. The germline V gene encodes CDR1 LGHNA and CDR2 YNFKEQ. The CDR3 spells CASSHPWDTHGYTF. The CDR3 DNA reads as TGTGCCAGCAGCCACCCTTGGGACACCCATGGCTACACCTTC.

The V and J genes are TRBV6-1 and TRBJ2-1, with TRBD1 matching over 7 bases. The germline gives CDR1 MNHNS, CDR2 SASEGT. This CDR3 spans 14 amino acids. The J segment lost 3 bases and the V segment lost 6 bases, leaving 5 bases of the junction unmatched. CDR3 DNA: TGTGCCAGCAGAGCCTGGACAGGCTACAATGAGCAGTTCTTC. Encoded protein: CASRAWTGYNEQFF.

The chain employs TRBV7-7 and TRBJ2-3; D unclear. The germline V gene has CDR1 SSHAT and CDR2 FNYEAQ (reference sequence). The V gene lost 5 bases and the J gene lost 2 bases, with 14 bases spanning the gap. The CDR3 runs to 15 residues. The CDR3 bases are TGTGCCAGCAGCCTAGGTGGTGGCTTCACAGATACGCAGTATTTT. Protein sequence: CASSLGGGFTDTQYF.

V is TRBV6-5 and J is TRBJ1-1, with TRBD1 matching 8 bases. Trimming at V came to 9 bases and at J to 1 base, leaving 4 bases not matched to a gene. The germline CDR1 and CDR2 sequences are MNHEY and SVGAGI. The length of the CDR3 is 13 residues. CDR3: CASSDRGNTEAFF. DNA for the CDR3: TGTGCCAGTTCCGACAGGGGGAACACTGAAGCTTTCTTT.

The chain recombines TRBV5-6 with TRBJ1-4, with D possibly being TRBD1 (5 bases). CDR1 and CDR2 (germline): SGHDT, YYEEEE. V lost 1 base, J lost 11 bases, and 15 bases lay in between. This CDR3 region has 14 residues. The CDR3 reads CASSLSQAGGKLFF. CDR3 sequence (DNA): TGTGCCAGCAGCTTGAGCCAGGCCGGGGGGAAACTGTTTTTT.

The genes are TRBV5-6 and TRBJ2-7, with 7 bases identical to TRBD2. There are 14 residues in the CDR3. V shed 1 base and J 6 bases; nucleotides not matched to a gene: 7. Germline V lookup: CDR1 SGHDT, CDR2 YYEEEE. CDR3 sequence reads: CASSLNGEGGEQYF. DNA of the CDR3: TGTGCCAGCAGCTTGAATGGGGAGGGAGGCGAGCAGTACTTC. Combining the CDR3 with reference TRBV5-6 and TRBJ2-7 gives the whole variable domain DAGVTQSPTHLIKTRGQQVTLRCSPKSGHDTVSWYQQALGQGPQFIFQYYEEEERQRGNFPDRFSGHQFPNYSSELNVNALLLGDSALYLCASSLNGEGGEQYFGPGTRLTVT.

V gene TRBV6-5 combines with J gene TRBJ1-2; 7 bases align to TRBD1. CDR1 MNHEY and CDR2 SVGAGI come from the germline V gene. J gave up 4 bases and V 2 bases, and 4 bases lay outside the gene matches. The CDR3 runs to 14 residues. The DNA for the CDR3 is TGTGCCAGCAGTTACGACAGGGCTAGCTATGGCTACACCTTC. Translation: CASSYDRASYGYTF.

To note about this clone: Additional DNA sequences in this sample encode the identical CDR3. The chain uses TRBV4-3 and TRBJ1-1, with D maybe TRBD1 (6 bases). CDR3 length: 13 residues. V lost 3 bases, J lost 5 bases, and 10 bases lay in between. CDR1 is LGHNA, CDR2 YSLEER, per germline. The CDR3: CASSQGRGTEAFF. The CDR3, as DNA: TGCGCCAGCAGCCAGGGCAGGGGTACTGAAGCTTTCTTT.